Described below is a single T cell receptor beta chain sequence and its context. There is no known antigen for this receptor. Base qualities are not at hand, and no much larger clone is one base apart. Collaborating institutions collected whole blood in K2EDTA tubes following their own protocols. For TCRbeta analysis, collaborators shipped samples in one of three forms: frozen whole blood, isolated PBMCs, or DNA extracted from either of those sample types. The germline V gene specifies MGHRA as CDR1 and YSYEKL as CDR2. From the cysteine up to the phenylalanine, the CDR3 has a length of 15 residues. The read is trimmed to its CDR3 DNA, 45 bases read in frame from base 1. The V end loses 0 bases and the J end loses 4 bases, and a stretch of 10 bases separates them. TCRbeta CDR3 regions were amplified from genomic DNA using the immunoSEQ Assay, a bias-controlled multiplex PCR. In the original analysis: The number of nucleated cells in each sample was estimated by amplification of reference gene primers within the assay. To quantify the absolute abundance of each unique TCRbeta CDR3 rearrangement, sequence reads were collapsed and filtered. Productive Simpson clonality was computed per sample as the square root of Simpson's diversity index over productive rearrangements. TCRdb mirrors the immuneACCESS table, restricted to in-frame sequences. Some clones are absent from its copies; in checked studies, under half trace to an unresolved V gene, and the reason for the others is unknown. That table gives V, J and clone size, and the DNA gave D and trimming. The sample contains 120,000 or so clones, more than 70% of them found a single time. Jointly, the top ten make up 1% to 1.5% of the sample.

This entry comes from a study of blood T cell repertoires in COVID-19 (dated by TCRdb to between 2020 and 2021). With regard to the full study: Collaborator samples came from the United States, Italy and Spain and covered acute and convalescent phases of COVID-19. The prospective study material was composed of cDNA or gDNA derived from T cells, B-cell-depleted T cells, or PBMCs. Subjects who had been exposed to COVID-19, were actively infected with it, or had recovered from it provided the deeply sampled blood TCRbeta repertoires that made up the dataset. A freely available public database, intended as a resource for researchers studying the immune response to SARS-CoV-2, is where the repertoires were released. Samples were obtained from the ongoing ImmuneRACE study (first 160 participants) and from 950 to 1,500 subjects provided by 6 global collaborators. The sample metadata nearly always contained a de-identified subject ID, COVID-19 status, age in years and sex. Where available, HLA class I and class II types were obtained from metadata supplied by the sample provider rather than from assay-based typing.

Broader findings and caveats from the paper: The quantity of clinical and demographic metadata differed by source and by participant and was supplied without curation.

The TCR originated in a woman of 80 years or more with acute or convalescent COVID-19. The specimen was peripheral blood. The chain is encoded by TRBV4-1 joined to TRBJ1-3; tentative D gene TRBD1, with 5 bases matching. The CDR3 here reads CASSQDTGSGNTIYF. The DNA sequence reads TGCGCCAGCAGCCAAGATACAGGCTCCGGAAACACCATATATTTT.